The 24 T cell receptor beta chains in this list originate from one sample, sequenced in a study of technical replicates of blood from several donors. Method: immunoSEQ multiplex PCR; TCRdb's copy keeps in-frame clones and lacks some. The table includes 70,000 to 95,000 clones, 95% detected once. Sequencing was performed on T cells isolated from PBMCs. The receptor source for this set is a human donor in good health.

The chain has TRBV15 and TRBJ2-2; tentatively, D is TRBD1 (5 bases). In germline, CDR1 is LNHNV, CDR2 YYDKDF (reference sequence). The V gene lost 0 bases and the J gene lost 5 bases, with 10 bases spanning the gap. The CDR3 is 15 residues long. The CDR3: CATSRDRTSTGELFF. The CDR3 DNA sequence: TGTGCCACCAGCAGAGATAGGACATCTACCGGGGAGCTGTTTTTT.

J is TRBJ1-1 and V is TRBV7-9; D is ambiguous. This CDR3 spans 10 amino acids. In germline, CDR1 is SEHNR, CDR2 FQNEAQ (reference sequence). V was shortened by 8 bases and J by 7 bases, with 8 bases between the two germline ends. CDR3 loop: CASETSEAFF. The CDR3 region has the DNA TGTGCCAGCGAGACAAGTGAAGCTTTCTTT.

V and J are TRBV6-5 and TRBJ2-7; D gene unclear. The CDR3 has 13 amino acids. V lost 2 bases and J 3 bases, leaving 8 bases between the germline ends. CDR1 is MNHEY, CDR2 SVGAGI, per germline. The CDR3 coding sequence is TGTGCCAGCAGTTACAACTCACTCTACGAGCAGTACTTC. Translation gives CASSYNSLYEQYF.

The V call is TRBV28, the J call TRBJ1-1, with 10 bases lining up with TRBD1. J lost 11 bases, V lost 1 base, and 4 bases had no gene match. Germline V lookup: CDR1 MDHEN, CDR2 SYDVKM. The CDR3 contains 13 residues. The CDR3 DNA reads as TGTGCCAGCAGTTTATTAGACAGGGGGCAGGCTTTCTTT. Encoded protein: CASSLLDRGQAFF.

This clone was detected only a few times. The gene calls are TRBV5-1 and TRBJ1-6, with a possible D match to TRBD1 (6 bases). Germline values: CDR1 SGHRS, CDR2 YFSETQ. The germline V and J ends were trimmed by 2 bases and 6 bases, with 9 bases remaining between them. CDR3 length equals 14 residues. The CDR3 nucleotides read TGCGCCAGCAGCTTTGGCAGGGGTAATTCACCCCTCCACTTT. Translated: CASSFGRGNSPLHF.

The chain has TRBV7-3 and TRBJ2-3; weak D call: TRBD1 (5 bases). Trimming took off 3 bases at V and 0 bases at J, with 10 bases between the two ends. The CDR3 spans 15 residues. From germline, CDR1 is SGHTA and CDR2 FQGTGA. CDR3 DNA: TGTGCCAGCAGCTTCCAGGGCTCTAGCACAGATACGCAGTATTTT. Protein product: CASSFQGSSTDTQYF. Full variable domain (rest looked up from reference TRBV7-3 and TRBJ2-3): GAGVSQTPSNKVTEKGKYVELRCDPISGHTALYWYRQSLGQGPEFLIYFQGTGAADDSGLPNDRFFAVRPEGSVSTLKIQRTERGDSAVYLCASSFQGSSTDTQYFGPGTRLTVL.

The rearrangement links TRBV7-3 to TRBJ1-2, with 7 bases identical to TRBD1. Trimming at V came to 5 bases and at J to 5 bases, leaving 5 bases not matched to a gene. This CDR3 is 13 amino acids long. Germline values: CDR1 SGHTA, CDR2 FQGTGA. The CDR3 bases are TGTGCCAGCAGCCTGGGGACAGTTTATGGCTACACCTTC. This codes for CASSLGTVYGYTF.

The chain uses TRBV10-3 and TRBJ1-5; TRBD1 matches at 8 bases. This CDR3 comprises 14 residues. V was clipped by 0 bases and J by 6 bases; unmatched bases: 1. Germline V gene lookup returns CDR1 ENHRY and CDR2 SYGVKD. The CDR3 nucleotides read TGTGCCATCAGTGAGTCAGACAGGGGTCAGCCCCAGCATTTT. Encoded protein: CAISESDRGQPQHF.

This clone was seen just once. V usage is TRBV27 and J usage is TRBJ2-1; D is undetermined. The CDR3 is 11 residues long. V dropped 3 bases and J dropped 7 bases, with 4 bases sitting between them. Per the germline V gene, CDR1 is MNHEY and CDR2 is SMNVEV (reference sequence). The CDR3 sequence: CASSFLNEQFF. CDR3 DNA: TGTGCCAGCAGTTTTTTAAATGAGCAGTTCTTC.

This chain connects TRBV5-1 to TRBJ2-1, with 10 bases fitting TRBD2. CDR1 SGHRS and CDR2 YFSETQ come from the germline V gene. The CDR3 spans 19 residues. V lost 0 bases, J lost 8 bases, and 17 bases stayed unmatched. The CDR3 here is CASSLGSSGSGTVFDEQFF. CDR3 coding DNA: TGCGCCAGCAGCTTGGGTTCTAGCGGGAGTGGTACAGTTTTCGATGAGCAGTTCTTC.

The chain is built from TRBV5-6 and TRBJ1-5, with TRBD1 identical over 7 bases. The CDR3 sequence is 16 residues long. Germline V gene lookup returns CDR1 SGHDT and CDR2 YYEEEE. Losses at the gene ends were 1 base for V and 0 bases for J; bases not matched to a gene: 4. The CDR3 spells CASSLWDSLSNQPQHF. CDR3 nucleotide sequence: TGTGCCAGCAGCTTGTGGGACAGCCTTAGCAATCAGCCCCAGCATTTT.

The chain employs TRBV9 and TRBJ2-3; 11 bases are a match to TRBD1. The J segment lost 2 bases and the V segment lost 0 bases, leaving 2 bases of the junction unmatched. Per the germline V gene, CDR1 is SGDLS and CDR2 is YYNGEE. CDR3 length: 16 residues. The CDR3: CASSVGDRGFTDTQYF. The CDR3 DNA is TGTGCCAGCAGCGTAGGGGACAGGGGGTTCACAGATACGCAGTATTTT.

The CDR3 DNA is TGTGCCAGCAGTAAGCCGGCTAGCGGCACAGATACGCAGTATTTT. Protein: CASSKPASGTDTQYF. V is TRBV28 and J is TRBJ2-3; D is possibly TRBD2 (6 bases). Germline V CDR1 and CDR2: MDHEN, SYDVKM. The CDR3 extends over 15 amino acids. V lost 5 bases, J lost 1 base, and 13 bases lay in between.

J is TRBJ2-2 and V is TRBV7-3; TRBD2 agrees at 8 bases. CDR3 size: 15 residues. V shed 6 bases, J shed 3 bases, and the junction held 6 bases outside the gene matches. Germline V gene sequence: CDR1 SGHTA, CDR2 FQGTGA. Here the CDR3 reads CASSSGTRDTGELFF. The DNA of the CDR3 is TGTGCCAGCAGTTCCGGGACTAGAGACACCGGGGAGCTGTTTTTT. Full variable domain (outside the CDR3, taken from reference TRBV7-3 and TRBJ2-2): GAGVSQTPSNKVTEKGKYVELRCDPISGHTALYWYRQSLGQGPEFLIYFQGTGAADDSGLPNDRFFAVRPEGSVSTLKIQRTERGDSAVYLCASSSGTRDTGELFFGEGSRLTVL.

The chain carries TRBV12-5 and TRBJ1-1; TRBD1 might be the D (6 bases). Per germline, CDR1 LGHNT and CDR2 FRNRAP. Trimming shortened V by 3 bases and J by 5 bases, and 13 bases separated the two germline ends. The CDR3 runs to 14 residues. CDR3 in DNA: TGTGCTAGTGGTTTCCCCGGGACACCGACTGAAGCTTTCTTT. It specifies CASGFPGTPTEAFF.

The DNA of the CDR3 is TGTGCCAGCAGCTTAGGACAGGGGCTCAACGAGCAGTACTTC. It is translated as CASSLGQGLNEQYF. J is TRBJ2-7 and V is TRBV7-9; 8 nucleotides align to TRBD1. V dropped 1 base and J dropped 5; count of bases not matched to a gene: 4. The length of the CDR3 is 14 residues. CDR1 SEHNR and CDR2 FQNEAQ come from the germline V gene (reference sequence).

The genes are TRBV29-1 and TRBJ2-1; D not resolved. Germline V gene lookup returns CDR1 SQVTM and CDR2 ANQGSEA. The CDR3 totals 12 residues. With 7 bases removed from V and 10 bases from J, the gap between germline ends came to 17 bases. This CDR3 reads CSGLLGPWEQFF. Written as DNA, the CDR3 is TGCAGCGGCCTGCTAGGTCCTTGGGAGCAGTTCTTC.

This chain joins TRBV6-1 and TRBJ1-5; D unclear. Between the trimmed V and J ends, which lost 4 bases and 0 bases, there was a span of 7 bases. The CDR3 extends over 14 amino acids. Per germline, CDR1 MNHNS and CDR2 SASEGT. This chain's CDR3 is CASSGGYSNQPQHF. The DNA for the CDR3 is TGTGCCAGCAGTGGAGGATATAGCAATCAGCCCCAGCATTTT.

The CDR3 DNA is TGTGCCAGCAGCCCTAGAGGGACAGTAGTTGGCGAGCAGTACTTC. Amino acid sequence: CASSPRGTVVGEQYF. This chain uses TRBV11-2 with TRBJ2-7; TRBD1 matches 7 bases. The CDR3 is made up of 15 amino acids. V was pared by 5 bases and J by 6 bases, with 13 bases of the junction left unmatched. Germline CDR1 SGHAT, CDR2 FQNNGV.

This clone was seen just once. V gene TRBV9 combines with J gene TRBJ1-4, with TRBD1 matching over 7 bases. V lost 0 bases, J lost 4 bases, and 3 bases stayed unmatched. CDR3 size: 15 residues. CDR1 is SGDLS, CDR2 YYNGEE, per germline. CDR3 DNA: TGTGCCAGCAGCGTAGCGGGGACAGATAATGAAAAACTGTTTTTT. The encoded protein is CASSVAGTDNEKLFF.

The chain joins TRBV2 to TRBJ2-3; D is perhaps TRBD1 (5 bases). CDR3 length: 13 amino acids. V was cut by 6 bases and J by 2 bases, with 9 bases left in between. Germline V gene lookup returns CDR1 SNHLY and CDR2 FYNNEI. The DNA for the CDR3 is TGTGCCAGCAGGGGGCCCCACACAGATACGCAGTATTTT. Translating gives CASRGPHTDTQYF.

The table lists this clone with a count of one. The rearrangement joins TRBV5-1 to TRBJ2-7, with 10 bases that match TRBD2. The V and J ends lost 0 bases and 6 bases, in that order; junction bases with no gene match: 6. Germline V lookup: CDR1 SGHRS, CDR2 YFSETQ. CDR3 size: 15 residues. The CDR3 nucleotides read TGCGCCAGCAGCTTGGAGGCTAGCGGGAGACGCGAGCAGTACTTC. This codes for CASSLEASGRREQYF.

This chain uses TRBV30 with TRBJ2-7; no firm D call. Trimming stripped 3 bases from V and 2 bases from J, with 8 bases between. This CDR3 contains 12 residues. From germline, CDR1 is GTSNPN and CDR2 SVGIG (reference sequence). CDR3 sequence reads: CAWRRATYEQYF. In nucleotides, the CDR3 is TGTGCCTGGAGAAGAGCTACCTACGAGCAGTACTTC.

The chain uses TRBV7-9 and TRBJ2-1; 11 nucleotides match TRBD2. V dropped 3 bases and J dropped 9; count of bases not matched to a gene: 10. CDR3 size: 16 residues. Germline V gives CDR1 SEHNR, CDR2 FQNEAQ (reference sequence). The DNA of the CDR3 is TGTGCCAGCAGCTTCGGGACTAGCGGCGCGGGAGGTGAGCAGTTCTTC. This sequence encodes CASSFGTSGAGGEQFF. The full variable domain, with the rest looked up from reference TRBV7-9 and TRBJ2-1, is DTGVSQNPRHKITKRGQNVTFRCDPISEHNRLYWYRQTLGQGPEFLTYFQNEAQLEKSRLLSDRFSAERPKGSFSTLEIQRTEQGDSAMYLCASSFGTSGAGGEQFFGPGTRLTVL.